This TCR beta chain was sequenced for a study of shared T cell receptors in the human thymus. Repertoires were generated with immunoSEQ multiplex PCR, while TCRdb's copy carries only in-frame clones and drops some. The sample includes about 660,000 clones, 70% to 90% of them seen just once. This same sample was also part of a study on human thymus T cells. That work adds: Surgeons resected thymus tissue during corrective heart surgery. Biased V and J segment usage appeared in thymus and peripheral blood. Unrelated individuals were reported by related research to share highly overlapping thymic repertoires.

This receptor was identified in a boy under two years old with a congenital heart defect. The sample taken for sequencing was thymocytes.

The CDR3 reads CATRGARAGSPLHF. The CDR3 DNA is TGTGCCACCCGGGGGGCACGGGCGGGTTCACCCCTCCACTTT. This chain uses TRBV19 with TRBJ1-6; D is perhaps TRBD1 (6 bases). Trimming pared 10 bases from V and 9 bases from J, leaving 19 bases between. The germline gives CDR1 LNHDA, CDR2 SQIVND (reference sequence). The CDR3 loop spans 14 amino acids.